Listed below are T cell receptor beta chains from one sample, sequenced in a study of shared clonotypes between healthy human individuals. Libraries were prepared by immunoSEQ multiplex PCR; TCRdb keeps only in-frame clonotypes and omits some of them. The sample holds over a million clones; around 78% are singletons and the top ten take 0.5% to 0.6%. The material sequenced was memory CD4+ T cells from PBMCs. The receptors were sampled from a man between 18 and 35 years old in good health. Some clones in this sample may be carry-over from other donors' samples. The CDR3 runs from the conserved cysteine through the conserved F or W. The D gene is left open where the match is weak. Clone size appears in some rows only: once, few, many, or a class for an expanded clone.

d_gene	v_gene	j_gene	abundance	CDR3nt	CDR3aa
TRBD1	TRBV11-2	TRBJ1-1	NA	TGTGCCAGCAGCCCAGGGGGGGGAGCTTTCTTT	CASSPGGGAFF
NA	TRBV5-1	TRBJ2-5	NA	TGCGCCAGCAGCGCCCTACCGGGGGAGACCCAGTACTTC	CASSALPGETQYF
NA	TRBV7-9	TRBJ1-4	NA	TGTGCCAGCAGCCGCCTTCGAAATGAAAAACTGTTTTTT	CASSRLRNEKLFF
NA	TRBV29-1	TRBJ2-1	once	TGCAGCGCCGGCGGGTGGACCGGCTACAATGAGCAGTTCTTC	CSAGGWTGYNEQFF
TRBD1	TRBV5-1	TRBJ2-1	few	TGCGCCAGCAGCCTGGACAGGTCGAAGGGGAACCACAATGAGCAGTTCTTC	CASSLDRSKGNHNEQFF
TRBD2	TRBV9	TRBJ2-1	NA	TGTGCCAGCAGCTCCCGCCGGAGCGGGAGTATGGAGGAGCAGTTCTTC	CASSSRRSGSMEEQFF
TRBD1	TRBV19	TRBJ1-2	NA	TGTGCCAGTAGTGTCGACAGGGCCTATGGCTACACCTTC	CASSVDRAYGYTF
NA	TRBV5-1	TRBJ2-1	few	TGCGCCAGCAGCTTGTTAGCTTCCTACAATGAGCAGTTCTTC	CASSLLASYNEQFF
TRBD1	TRBV4-1	TRBJ1-5	NA	TGCGCCAGCAGCCAAGATACAGGGGGCCACAATCAGCCCCAGCATTTT	CASSQDTGGHNQPQHF
NA	TRBV27	TRBJ1-1	NA	TGTGCCAGCAGTCTAATCATGGGGACTGAAGCTTTCTTT	CASSLIMGTEAFF
TRBD1	TRBV6-1	TRBJ1-3	NA	TGTGCCAGCAGTTCAGGGGGCCTAGGAAACACCATATATTTT	CASSSGGLGNTIYF
NA	TRBV27	TRBJ1-1	NA	TGTGCCAGCAGTCCACTCCTGATGAGCACTGAAGCTTTCTTT	CASSPLLMSTEAFF
TRBD1	TRBV6-1	TRBJ1-1	NA	TGTGCCAGCAGTCCGACAGGGCTTCGGAACACTGAAGCTTTCTTT	CASSPTGLRNTEAFF
TRBD2	TRBV11-3	TRBJ2-1	NA	TGTGCCAGCAGCTTAGATCTTGGAGGGACTAGCGGCAATGAGCAGTTCTTC	CASSLDLGGTSGNEQFF
TRBD2	TRBV5-4	TRBJ2-1	NA	TGTGCCAGCAGCAGACTAGCGGGGGACAATGAGCAGTTCTTC	CASSRLAGDNEQFF
TRBD1	TRBV5-1	TRBJ2-2	NA	TGCGCCAGCAGCTCAGACAGGGGTCCGGGGGCCGGGGAGCTGTTTTTT	CASSSDRGPGAGELFF
TRBD1	TRBV6-1	TRBJ1-1	NA	TGTGCCAGCAGGGACGGGACAGGCCCCACTGAAGCTTTCTTT	CASRDGTGPTEAFF
NA	TRBV7-2	TRBJ2-5	NA	TGTGCCAGCAGCCCTCGGACCCAGAGGGTAGAGACCCAGTACTTC	CASSPRTQRVETQYF
TRBD2	TRBV7-9	TRBJ2-7	NA	TGTGCCAGCAGCTTAGCGGGAGGGTACGAGCAGTACTTC	CASSLAGGYEQYF
NA	TRBV7-2	TRBJ2-7	NA	TGTGCCAGCAGCTTAGCGGGAGGTAGCTACGAGCAGTACTTC	CASSLAGGSYEQYF
TRBD1	TRBV7-8	TRBJ2-1	NA	TGTGCCAGCAGCTTGGGACAGAATAGGACACCCGACAATGAGCAGTTCTTC	CASSLGQNRTPDNEQFF
NA	TRBV7-9	TRBJ1-1	once	TGTGCCAGCAGCCCATCTGAGGGCTACACTGAAGCTTTCTTT	CASSPSEGYTEAFF
NA	TRBV9	TRBJ2-3	NA	TGTGCCAGCAGCGTAGTCACAGATACGCAGTATTTT	CASSVVTDTQYF
NA	TRBV9	TRBJ1-6	NA	TGTGCCAGCAGTAGGGCGCTAGATAATTCACCCCTCCACTTT	CASSRALDNSPLHF
TRBD2	TRBV2	TRBJ2-7	NA	TGTGCCAGCAGCCGGACTAGCGGGAGCTACGAGCAGTACTTC	CASSRTSGSYEQYF
NA	TRBV27	TRBJ2-2	NA	TGTGCCAGCAGTTTAACCCTTACCGGGGAGCTGTTTTTT	CASSLTLTGELFF
TRBD2	TRBV19	TRBJ2-7	NA	TGTGCCAGCGCCGGGACTAGGGGCTACGAGCAGTACTTC	CASAGTRGYEQYF
NA	TRBV28	TRBJ2-7	once	TGTGCCAGCAGTACCACCCGAAATGCCTACGAGCAGTACTTC	CASSTTRNAYEQYF
NA	TRBV5-1	TRBJ2-7	NA	TGCGCCAGCAGCCCGGCCGGCAGGGTGTACGAGCAGTACTTC	CASSPAGRVYEQYF
NA	TRBV5-1	TRBJ2-5	NA	TGCGCCAGCAGCTTGTTTCCTCTCGGACAGGGAGGGGAGACCCAGTACTTC	CASSLFPLGQGGETQYF
NA	TRBV27	TRBJ1-5	NA	TGTGCCAGCTGGGGCGGATATAGCAATCAGCCCCAGCATTTT	CASWGGYSNQPQHF
NA	TRBV15	TRBJ1-1	few	TGTGCCACCAGCAGAGGCCAGGGGACTGAAGCTTTCTTT	CATSRGQGTEAFF
NA	TRBV7-9	TRBJ2-7	NA	TGTGCCAGCAGCCTTCCTCCACTCTACGAGCAGTACTTC	CASSLPPLYEQYF
TRBD1	TRBV28	TRBJ2-7	NA	TGTGCCAGCAGTTTATTAGGACAGGTTGCCAGCTTC	CASSLLGQVASF
NA	TRBV28	TRBJ1-5	NA	TGTGCCGGGCCAGTTGTCCCCACTATTAATCAGCCCCAGCATTTT	CAGPVVPTINQPQHF
NA	TRBV21-1	TRBJ1-5	NA	TGTGCCAGCAACCAAAGCCGGTACAGGCGTCATCAGCCCCAGCATTTT	CASNQSRYRRHQPQHF